The subject of this entry is one TCR beta chain. This entry comes from a study of cytomegalovirus exposure and HLA in healthy donors. In the PCR, 60 Vbeta and 13 Jbeta primers were used. Here immunoSEQ multiplex PCR was the method, and the copy in TCRdb shows in-frame clones only, minus some. This sample has around 300,000 clones, with approximately 90% found just once. Germline CDR1 reads SGHRS; CDR2 reads YFSETQ. CDR3 size: 14 residues. V lost 0 bases and J lost 3; bases outside the gene matches: 3. The chain links TRBV5-1 to TRBJ2-7; TRBD2 aligns across 7 bases. The receptor comes from a young woman in good health and CMV-seronegative. The material sequenced was PBMCs. The CDR3 protein is CASSLEAGLYEQYF. DNA of the CDR3: TGCGCCAGCAGCTTGGAAGCGGGACTCTACGAGCAGTACTTC.